This is a list of T cell receptor beta chains from one sample in a study of T cell responses to AZD1222 COVID-19 vaccine. Sequenced by immunoSEQ multiplex PCR; TCRdb stores in-frame clones only, minus some. The table lists about 93,000 clones, just over 85% of them singletons. Sample: peripheral blood, taken on day 0 of AZD1222 vaccination. The receptors here all came from an adult in good health. The CDR3 runs from the conserved cysteine through the conserved F or W. The D gene is left open where the match is weak. The size field is filled for only some rows; it gives once, few, many or a size class.

>TRBV11-1|TRBJ2-7|NA|TRBD1
CASSLVEGAKDEQYF
TGTGCCAGCAGCTTAGTTGAGGGGGCGAAGGACGAGCAGTACTTC
>TRBV12-3/TRBV12-4|TRBJ1-5|once|NA
CASSFDNQPQHF
TGTGCCAGCAGCTTCGACAATCAGCCCCAGCATTTT
>TRBV27|TRBJ1-4|NA|TRBD1
CASSPLGQGAPTNEKLFF
TGTGCCAGCAGTCCCCTTGGACAGGGGGCTCCAACTAATGAAAAACTGTTTTTT
>TRBV5-6|TRBJ2-3|NA|TRBD2
CASRPGTSGAQGDTQYF
TGTGCCAGCAGACCCGGGACTAGCGGAGCCCAGGGGGATACGCAGTATTTT
>TRBV3-1/TRBV3-2|TRBJ1-5|NA|NA
CASSQEGVGTDYQPQHF
TGTGCCAGCAGCCAAGAAGGTGTGGGCACAGACTATCAGCCCCAGCATTTT
>TRBV7-9|TRBJ2-2|NA|TRBD2
CASRDVWASGDTGELFF
TGTGCCAGCAGGGATGTATGGGCTAGCGGAGACACCGGGGAGCTGTTTTTT
>TRBV6-1|TRBJ1-4|NA|NA
CASSEYQRQAGKLFF
TGTGCCAGCAGTGAATACCAAAGACAGGCAGGAAAACTGTTTTTT
>TRBV15|TRBJ2-1|once|NA
CATSRDPPVGNEQFF
TGTGCCACCAGCAGAGATCCTCCAGTGGGCAATGAGCAGTTCTTC
>TRBV7-9|TRBJ2-3|NA|NA
CASSLSGIWADTQYF
TGTGCCAGCAGCCTCTCGGGTATTTGGGCAGATACGCAGTATTTT
>TRBV18|TRBJ1-1|NA|TRBD1
CASSPPNRGNTEAFF
TGTGCCAGCTCACCACCTAACAGGGGAAACACTGAAGCTTTCTTT
>TRBV6-5|TRBJ1-2|NA|TRBD1
CASSRQGGGYTF
TGTGCCAGCAGTAGACAGGGCGGAGGCTACACCTTC
>TRBV6-5|TRBJ2-1|NA|NA
CASSPYQGVWFF
TGTGCCAGCAGTCCCTACCAGGGAGTATGGTTCTTC
>TRBV19|TRBJ1-1|NA|TRBD1
CASFNYRGNTEAFF
TGTGCCAGTTTTAATTACAGGGGGAACACTGAAGCTTTCTTT
>TRBV6-5|TRBJ1-5|NA|TRBD1
CASRATGDSNQPQHF
TGTGCCAGCAGAGCCACAGGGGATAGCAATCAGCCCCAGCATTTT